This TCR beta chain was retrieved from a study of CD8 T cells in ankylosing spondylitis. Broader study findings: Fewer than 10 highly homologous variants made up a TCR beta motif that seemed to typify ankylosing spondylitis blood. According to the report, clones linked to the disease were significantly enriched in matched synovial fluid samples taken from ankylosing spondylitis patients.

TCRdb itself ran the 5' RACE reads through MiXCR, one entry per CDR3 protein. The sample contains about 210,000 distinct CDR3 sequences, 6% to 8% of which appear only once. The CDR3 loop spans 15 amino acids. Germline V gene lookup returns CDR1 DFQATT and CDR2 SNEGSKA (reference sequence). With 6 bases clipped from V and 9 bases from J, the junction kept 14 bases outside the gene matches. Many counts were recorded for this clonotype. As yet, its antigen is unknown. Input material: blood, either unsorted or a sorted T cell fraction (not recorded which). The origin of this receptor is a male donor with ankylosing spondylitis. The J gene is TRBJ1-6, the V gene TRBV20-1, with 7 bases matching TRBD1. Written as DNA, the CDR3 is TGCAGTGCCCCGATCAGGGGGGTTAATGGTTCACCCCTCCACTTT. This codes for CSAPIRGVNGSPLHF.